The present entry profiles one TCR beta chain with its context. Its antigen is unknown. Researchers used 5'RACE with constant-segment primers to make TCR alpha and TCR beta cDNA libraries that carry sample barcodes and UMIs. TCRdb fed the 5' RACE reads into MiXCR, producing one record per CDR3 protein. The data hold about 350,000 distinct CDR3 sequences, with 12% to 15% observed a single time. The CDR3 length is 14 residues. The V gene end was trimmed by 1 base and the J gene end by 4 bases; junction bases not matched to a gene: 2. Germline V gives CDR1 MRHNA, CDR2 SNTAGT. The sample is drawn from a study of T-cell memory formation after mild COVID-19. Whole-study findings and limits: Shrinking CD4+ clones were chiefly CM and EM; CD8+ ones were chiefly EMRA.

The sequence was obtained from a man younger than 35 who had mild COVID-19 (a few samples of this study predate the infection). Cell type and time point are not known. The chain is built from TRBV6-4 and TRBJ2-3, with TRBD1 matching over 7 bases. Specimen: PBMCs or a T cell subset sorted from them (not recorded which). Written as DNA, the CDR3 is TGTGCCAGCAGTGACTGGCAGGGGGCAGATACGCAGTATTTT. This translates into CASSDWQGADTQYF.